This TCR beta chain was found in a study of blood T cells in healthy people across ages. Study conclusions and caveats: Researchers deemed the diversity estimates from one million T cells underestimates. Because donor CMV status was unknown, expanded clonotype changes were possibly confounded. When set beside aged donors, long-lived donors presented more naive CD4+ cells and higher diversity.

Concerning this clonotype: Its antigen is currently unknown.

Primed by a sample-barcoded 5' primer and a J-beta primer mix, a second PCR proceeded for about 6 to 12 cycles. CDR3-containing paired-end reads numbered at least 3 million in each sample. Via MiXCR, TCRdb re-called the 5' RACE reads, giving one row per CDR3 protein. The sample yields 1.5 million to 1.9 million distinct CDR3 sequences, roughly 43% seen once. V lost 6 bases and J lost 5; bases outside the gene matches: 7. The germline V gene encodes CDR1 DFQATT and CDR2 SNEGSKA (reference sequence). The length of the CDR3 is 14 residues. V gene TRBV20-1 combines with J gene TRBJ2-7; 13 nucleotides line up with TRBD2. The receptor was derived from a woman under 30 in good health. The sample taken for sequencing was blood. DNA of the CDR3: TGCAGTGCGGGGGGACTAGCGGGAAAAAACGAGCAGTACTTC. This codes for CSAGGLAGKNEQYF.